This is a list of T cell receptor beta chains from one sample in a study of identical twins. TCRdb independently ran MiXCR on the 5' RACE reads; one entry per CDR3 protein. The sample consists of about 890,000 distinct CDR3 sequences, approximately 13% of them appearing once. These data are also associated with another study on yellow fever vaccine responses in identical twins.

The sequenced sample was PBMCs. These receptors were taken from a young woman in good health. Each CDR3 is given with its conserved first and last residue.

j_gene | v_gene | CDR3aa
TRBJ1-1 | TRBV5-1 | CASSLELRNTEAFF
TRBJ2-1 | TRBV29-1 | CSVARGNNEQFF
TRBJ2-5 | TRBV20-1 | CSASRDAHQETQYF
TRBJ2-2 | TRBV20-1 | CSARPFPGGSFTGELFF
TRBJ1-1 | TRBV12-3/TRBV12-4 | CASSFPAAGDTEAFF
TRBJ1-5 | TRBV5-5 | CASSPLEGANQPQHF
TRBJ1-3 | TRBV24-1 | CATSDLEASRNTIYF
TRBJ1-1 | TRBV6-1 | CASREGGIKSEAFF
TRBJ2-5 | TRBV20-1 | CSASQTQTQYF
TRBJ2-3 | TRBV23-1 | CASSQEVLEILSTDTQYF
TRBJ1-4 | TRBV27 | CASSFLGGSNEKLFF